The present TCR beta chain was sequenced within a study of shared clonotypes between healthy human individuals. The study's findings and limits: Tissues were not sampled, only blood, and their repertoires likely differ. Memory subsets generally showed smaller estimated richness than naive subsets did.

CDR1 is SGDLS and CDR2 is YYNGEE in the germline V gene. This CDR3 comprises 15 residues. Trimming cost V 4 bases and J 5 bases; bases outside gene matches: 10. Regarding this clone: What it binds is not known.

Replicate PCRs from sorted subsets contained 200 ng DNA, which is 29,000 or so T cell genomes. Repertoires were generated with immunoSEQ multiplex PCR, while TCRdb's copy carries only in-frame clones and drops some. Of more than 2 million clones detected, approximately 96% appear once; the ten largest clones hold roughly 0.13%. V gene TRBV9 combines with J gene TRBJ2-3, with TRBD2 matching 7 bases. What was sequenced was naive CD4+ T cells sorted from blood. As for subset: CD45RA+ positively selected. This TCR was recovered from a man aged 18 to 29 in good health. Written as DNA, the CDR3 is TGTGCCAGCAGCCCCTCCCCCCGGGAGGTAGATACGCAGTATTTT. It yields the protein CASSPSPREVDTQYF.